Listed below are T cell receptor beta chains from one sample, sequenced in a study of beta chain features in type 1 diabetes. Data came from immunoSEQ multiplex PCR; TCRdb stores just in-frame clones and leaves some out. The sample shows hundreds of thousands of clones, approximately 30% of them seen only once. Sequencing was carried out using naive CD4+ T cells from blood. These receptors were taken from a man between 18 and 35 years old in good health. Each CDR3 is given with its conserved first and last residue.

CASSLVLSSGYEQYF TRBJ2-7 15 TRBV11-2
CASSLDRGAYEQYF TRBJ2-7 14 TRBV7-9
CASSTVATNEKLFF TRBJ1-4 14 TRBV28
CASTLRRGSYNEQFF TRBJ2-1 15 TRBV5-1
CASSYGLAGHTQYF TRBJ2-3 14 TRBV6-6
CASSELAGAEDTQYF TRBJ2-3 15 TRBV5-1
CASSFNNQETQYF TRBJ2-5 13 TRBV7-2
CAMLADSYNEQFF TRBJ2-1 13 TRBV10-3
CASSRLAGEDTQYF TRBJ2-3 14 TRBV5-4
CASSLKDRGNEQFF TRBJ2-1 14 TRBV5-4
CASSGQGEETQYF TRBJ2-5 13 TRBV2